The following is a T cell receptor beta chain sequence with its context. What antigen it recognizes has not been identified. Per-nucleotide qualities are absent, and no much larger clonotype sits a single base away. These data belong to a study of T-cell reconstitution after alpha-beta-depleted transplantation in children (dated by TCRdb to the mid-2010s). Regarding the complete study: Using TCR repertoire profiling, the study followed T-cell immune reconstitution in a quantitative way in children after TCRalphabeta/CD19-depleted allogeneic hematopoietic cell transplantation.

From its cysteine to its phenylalanine, the CDR3 spans 13 amino acids. Solely the CDR3 DNA is kept, with 39 bases framed from the first base. The germline V gene (reference sequence) provides CDR1 GTSNPN and CDR2 SVGIG. At the junction V is shortened by 4 bases and J by 3 bases, with 10 bases in between. The library came from PCR. Instrument on record: Illumina HiSeq 2500. To normalize quantification of the TCRbeta repertoire, the TCR libraries were built with molecular barcoding that relied on unique molecular identifiers. TCRdb trimmed the raw reads at Q25, called clones with MiXCR and kept productive beta chains. Identical CDR3 protein sequences are pooled into one entry, listed with their most common genes and DNA. Recorded for this sample are 200,000 to 250,000 distinct CDR3 sequences; 8.5% to 10% of them occurred a single time. The ten biggest clones cover about 6.2% of the sample.

This TCR was recovered from a human donor who donated a stem cell graft to a child with acute lymphoblastic leukemia. Recombination connected TRBV30 to TRBJ2-1, with the D gene uncertain. Sample: PBMCs from the stem cell graft donor, taken from the stem cell graft. The nucleotides are TGTGCCTGGAACAGCAAACGCTACAATGAGCAGTTCTTC. Its coded protein is CAWNSKRYNEQFF.